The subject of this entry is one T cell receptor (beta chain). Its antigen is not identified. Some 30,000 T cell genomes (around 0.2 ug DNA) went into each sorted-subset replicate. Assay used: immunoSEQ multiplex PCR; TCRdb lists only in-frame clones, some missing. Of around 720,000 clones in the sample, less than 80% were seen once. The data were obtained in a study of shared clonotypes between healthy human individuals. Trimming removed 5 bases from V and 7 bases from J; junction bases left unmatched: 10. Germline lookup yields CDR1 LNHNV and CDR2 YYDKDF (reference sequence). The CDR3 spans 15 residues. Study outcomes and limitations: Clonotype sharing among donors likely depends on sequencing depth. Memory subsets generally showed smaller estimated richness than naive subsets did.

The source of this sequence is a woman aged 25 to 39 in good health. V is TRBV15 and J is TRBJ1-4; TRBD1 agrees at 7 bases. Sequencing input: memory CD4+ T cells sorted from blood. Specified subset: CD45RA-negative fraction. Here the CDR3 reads CATSLQTGKGEKLFF. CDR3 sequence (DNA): TGTGCCACCAGCCTCCAGACAGGGAAAGGTGAAAAACTGTTTTTT.